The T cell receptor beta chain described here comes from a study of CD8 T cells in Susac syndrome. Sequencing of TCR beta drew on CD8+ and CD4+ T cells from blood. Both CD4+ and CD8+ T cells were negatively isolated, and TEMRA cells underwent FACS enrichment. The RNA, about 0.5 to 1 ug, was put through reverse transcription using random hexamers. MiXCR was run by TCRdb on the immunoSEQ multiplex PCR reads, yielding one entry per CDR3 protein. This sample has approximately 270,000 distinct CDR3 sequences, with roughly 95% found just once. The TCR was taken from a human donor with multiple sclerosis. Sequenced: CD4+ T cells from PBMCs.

The CDR3 loop is CASSQTGGLSPLHF. In nucleotides, the CDR3 is TGTGCCAGCAGCCAGACAGGGGGCCTTTCACCCCTCCACTTT. The chain joins TRBV11-2 to TRBJ1-6; 10 nucleotides agree with TRBD1. The CDR3 spans 14 residues. Germline V lookup: CDR1 SGHAT, CDR2 FQNNGV. The V and J ends lost 5 bases and 9 bases, in that order; junction bases with no gene match: 4.